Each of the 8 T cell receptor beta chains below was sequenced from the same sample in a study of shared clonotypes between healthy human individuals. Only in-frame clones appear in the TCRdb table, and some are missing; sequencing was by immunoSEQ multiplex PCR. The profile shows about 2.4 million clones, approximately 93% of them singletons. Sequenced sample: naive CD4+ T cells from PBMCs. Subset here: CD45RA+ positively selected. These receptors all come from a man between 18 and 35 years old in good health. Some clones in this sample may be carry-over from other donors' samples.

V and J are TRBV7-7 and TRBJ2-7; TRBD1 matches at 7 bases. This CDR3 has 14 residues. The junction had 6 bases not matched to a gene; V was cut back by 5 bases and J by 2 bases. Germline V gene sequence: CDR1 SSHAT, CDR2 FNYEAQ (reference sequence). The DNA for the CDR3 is TGTGCCAGCAGCCCAGGGGGATTCCCCTACGAGCAGTACTTC. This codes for CASSPGGFPYEQYF.

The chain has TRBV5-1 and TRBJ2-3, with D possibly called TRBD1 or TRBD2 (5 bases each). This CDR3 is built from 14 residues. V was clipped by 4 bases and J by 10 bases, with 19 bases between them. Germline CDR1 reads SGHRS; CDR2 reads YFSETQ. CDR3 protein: CASSRDGEPPAQYF. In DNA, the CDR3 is TGCGCCAGCAGCCGGGACGGAGAACCCCCTGCGCAGTATTTT. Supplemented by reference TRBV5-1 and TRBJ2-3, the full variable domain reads KAGVTQTPRYLIKTRGQQVTLSCSPISGHRSVSWYQQTPGQGLQFLFEYFSETQRNKGNFPGRFSGRQFSNSRSEMNVSTLELGDSALYLCASSRDGEPPAQYFGPGTRLTVL.

CDR3 sequence reads: CASSLGTGSGNTIYF. The CDR3 DNA is TGTGCCAGCAGTTTAGGGACGGGCTCTGGAAACACCATATATTTT. The genes are TRBV6-6 and TRBJ1-3; the D gene is possibly TRBD1 (5 bases). The CDR3 has 15 amino acids. V lost 4 bases and J 0 bases, leaving 10 bases between the germline ends. The germline CDR1 and CDR2 sequences are MNHNY and SVGAGI (reference sequence).

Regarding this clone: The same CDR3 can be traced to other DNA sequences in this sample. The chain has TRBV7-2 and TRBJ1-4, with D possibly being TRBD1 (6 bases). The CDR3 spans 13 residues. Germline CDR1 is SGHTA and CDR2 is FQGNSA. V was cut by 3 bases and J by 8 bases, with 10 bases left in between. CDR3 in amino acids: CASSFSGDEKLFF. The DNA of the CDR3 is TGTGCCAGCAGCTTCTCAGGGGACGAAAAACTGTTTTTT.

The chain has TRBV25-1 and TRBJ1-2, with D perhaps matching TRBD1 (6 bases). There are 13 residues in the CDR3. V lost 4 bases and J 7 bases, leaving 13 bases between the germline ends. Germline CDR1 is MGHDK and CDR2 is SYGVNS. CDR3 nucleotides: TGTGCCAGCAGTGCCGACAGGTTCGCTGGCTACACCTTC. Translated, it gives CASSADRFAGYTF.

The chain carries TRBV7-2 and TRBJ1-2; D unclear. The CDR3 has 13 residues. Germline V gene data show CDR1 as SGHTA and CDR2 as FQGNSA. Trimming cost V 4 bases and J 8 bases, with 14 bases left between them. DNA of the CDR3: TGTGCCAGCAGCTCTACTACCGCGGGGGGCTACACCTTC. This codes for CASSSTTAGGYTF. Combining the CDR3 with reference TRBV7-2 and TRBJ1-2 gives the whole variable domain GAGVSQSPSNKVTEKGKDVELRCDPISGHTALYWYRQSLGQGLEFLIYFQGNSAPDKSGLPSDRFSAERTGGSVSTLTIQRTQQEDSAVYLCASSSTTAGGYTFGSGTRLTVV.

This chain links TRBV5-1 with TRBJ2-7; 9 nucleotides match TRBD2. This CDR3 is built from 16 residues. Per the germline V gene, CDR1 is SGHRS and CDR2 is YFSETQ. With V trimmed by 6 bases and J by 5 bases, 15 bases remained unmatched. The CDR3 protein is CASTTGREGRLDEQYF. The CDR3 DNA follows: TGCGCCAGCACTACGGGGCGGGAGGGCCGTTTGGACGAGCAGTACTTC. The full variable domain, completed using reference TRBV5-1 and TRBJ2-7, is KAGVTQTPRYLIKTRGQQVTLSCSPISGHRSVSWYQQTPGQGLQFLFEYFSETQRNKGNFPGRFSGRQFSNSRSEMNVSTLELGDSALYLCASTTGREGRLDEQYFGPGTRLTVT.

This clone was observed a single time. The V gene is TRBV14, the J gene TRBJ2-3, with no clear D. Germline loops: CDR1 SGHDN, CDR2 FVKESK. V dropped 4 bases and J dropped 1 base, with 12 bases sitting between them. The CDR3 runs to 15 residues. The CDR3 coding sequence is TGTGCCAGCAGCCCCTGGGGAACACGCACAGATACGCAGTATTTT. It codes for CASSPWGTRTDTQYF.